Within the sample, the clone carrying this T cell receptor (beta chain) is medium-sized. No antigen is known for it. These data come from a study of CD8+CD57+ T cells in acquired aplastic anemia. Study results and limitations: Patients shared 25 to 35 CD8+ CDR3 sequences with controls. Controls and patients did not differ significantly in CD8+ Simpson's diversity.

Genomic DNA provided the template from which TCR beta VDJ and CDR3 profiles were obtained. TCRdb re-analysed the reads in MiXCR, keeping a single row per CDR3 protein. The table shows some 180,000 distinct CDR3 sequences, with roughly 50% occurring only once. Patients chosen for sequencing had CD8+CD57+ cells that had expanded, as shown by flow cytometry. Therapy had not been given to patients before blood sampling. The length of the CDR3 is 14 residues. V was shortened by 3 bases and J by 4 bases, with 12 bases between the two germline ends. The germline gives CDR1 LNHNV, CDR2 YYDKDF (reference sequence).

The specimen sequenced was sorted CD4+, CD8+, or CD8+CD57+ T cells (not recorded which) from PBMCs. The clonotype originates from a human donor with aplastic anemia. The chain carries TRBV15 and TRBJ2-5; a weak D match, TRBD1 (6 bases). The CDR3 protein is CATSSSGAGETQYF. In DNA form, the CDR3 reads TGTGCCACCAGCAGTTCAGGGGCGGGAGAGACCCAGTACTTC.